Below, 17 T cell receptor beta chains from the same sample are listed, as sequenced in a study of naive and memory T cell subsets. Both TRBC1 and TRBC2 were covered by a beta constant-region primer of two equimolar oligonucleotides. Each CDR3 protein is one row after TCRdb ran MiXCR on the UMI-ligation and nested PCR reads. The repertoire has about 85,000 distinct CDR3 sequences, around 13% of them found once; the top ten carry roughly 0.84%. The sequenced material came from central memory CD4+ T cells from blood. All receptors derive from a human donor in good health.

In its sample, this clonotype was seen once. The chain uses TRBV5-1 and TRBJ2-1; D call uncertain. Germline loops: CDR1 SGHRS, CDR2 YFSETQ. Trimming pared 4 bases from V and 7 bases from J, leaving 15 bases between. The CDR3 is made up of 14 amino acids. For the CDR3, the DNA is TGCGCCAGCAGCCAACCCCACCTTGGGAATGAGCAGTTCTTC. It specifies CASSQPHLGNEQFF.

This clonotype was counted ten times or more. The V and J genes are TRBV7-2 and TRBJ2-1; D is ambiguous. Between the trimmed V and J ends, which lost 4 bases and 4 bases, there was a span of 8 bases. The CDR3 extends over 13 amino acids. The germline V gene encodes CDR1 SGHTA and CDR2 FQGNSA. CDR3 DNA sequence: TGTGCCAGCAGCTACTCAATGTACAATGAGCAGTTCTTC. Translation gives CASSYSMYNEQFF.

This sequence joins TRBV5-1 and TRBJ2-3; no definite D call. This CDR3 is 14 amino acids long. CDR1 and CDR2 (germline): SGHRS, YFSETQ. Deletions cut 3 bases from V and 2 bases from J, with 10 bases between. The CDR3 DNA is TGCGCCAGCAGCTACACCGGGTTCACAGATACGCAGTATTTT. Its protein product is CASSYTGFTDTQYF. Combining the CDR3 with reference TRBV5-1 and TRBJ2-3 gives the whole variable domain KAGVTQTPRYLIKTRGQQVTLSCSPISGHRSVSWYQQTPGQGLQFLFEYFSETQRNKGNFPGRFSGRQFSNSRSEMNVSTLELGDSALYLCASSYTGFTDTQYFGPGTRLTVL.

The V call is TRBV20-1, the J call TRBJ2-1; 14 bases line up with TRBD2. CDR3 length: 15 residues. CDR1 is DFQATT, CDR2 SNEGSKA, per germline (reference sequence). The trim removed 5 bases at V and 8 bases at J, leaving 8 bases unmatched. DNA for the CDR3: TGCAGTGCTCACCGTGGACTAGCGGGAGGACATGAGCAGTTCTTC. Its translation is CSAHRGLAGGHEQFF.

This clonotype was detected a few times. The chain is built from TRBV7-3 and TRBJ2-1; a weak D match, TRBD2 (6 bases). Germline CDR1 and CDR2: SGHTA and FQGTGA. V was clipped by 1 base and J by 9 bases, with 10 bases between them. The CDR3 contains 13 residues. CDR3 residues: CASSLREGGEQFF. The CDR3 DNA sequence: TGTGCCAGCAGCTTAAGAGAGGGAGGTGAGCAGTTCTTC.

This clonotype was seen a few times. J is TRBJ2-1 and V is TRBV4-2, with 8 nucleotides matching TRBD2. The germline V gene has CDR1 LGHNA and CDR2 YNFKEQ. Unmatched junction bases numbered 18, after V lost 2 bases and J lost 12 bases. The CDR3 length is 17 residues. The CDR3 is CASSQSLRRGEGFGQFF. The CDR3 DNA reads TGTGCCAGCAGCCAAAGCCTCCGGCGGGGGGAGGGGTTTGGGCAGTTCTTC.

This clonotype was observed many times. The chain employs TRBV3-1 and TRBJ2-3; D not certain. The germline gives CDR1 LGHDT, CDR2 YNNKEL (reference sequence). V lost 2 bases to trimming and J lost 2 bases, with 8 bases between them. The CDR3 extends over 14 amino acids. The CDR3 loop is CASSQRGHTDTQYF. As DNA, the CDR3 is TGTGCCAGCAGCCAACGCGGCCACACAGATACGCAGTATTTT.

J is TRBJ2-1 and V is TRBV5-1; tentatively, D is TRBD1 (6 bases). V was cut by 0 bases and J by 2 bases, with 9 bases left in between. CDR1 and CDR2 (germline): SGHRS, YFSETQ. The length of the CDR3 is 15 residues. CDR3 loop: CASSLAEGAYNEQFF. The CDR3, as DNA: TGCGCCAGCAGCTTGGCCGAGGGGGCCTACAATGAGCAGTTCTTC.

This clonotype was seen repeatedly, ten times or more. V usage is TRBV3-1 and J usage is TRBJ2-7; TRBD2 matches 14 bases. CDR1 and CDR2 from the germline V gene are LGHDT and YNNKEL (reference sequence). The CDR3 has 16 amino acids. V lost 4 bases and J lost 4; bases outside the gene matches: 6. CDR3 in DNA: TGTGCCAGCAGCCTCCGGGGGACTAGCGGGAGTTACGAGCAGTACTTC. Protein sequence: CASSLRGTSGSYEQYF.

This chain connects TRBV2 to TRBJ2-3, with a tentative D call TRBD2 (5 bases). CDR3 length: 14 amino acids. Per the germline V gene, CDR1 is SNHLY and CDR2 is FYNNEI. V shed 7 bases and J shed 2 bases, with 13 bases lying between them. The CDR3 DNA reads TGTGCCAGCACCTTACTTCTAGCCACAGATACGCAGTATTTT. This gives the protein CASTLLLATDTQYF.

This clonotype was detected ten times or more. This chain connects TRBV30 to TRBJ2-1, with 7 bases lining up with TRBD2. This CDR3 comprises 12 residues. After removal of 7 bases from V and 10 bases from J, the junction contained 10 bases not matched to a gene. Per the germline V gene, CDR1 is GTSNPN and CDR2 is SVGIG (reference sequence). CDR3 sequence reads: CASSGRESEQFF. DNA for the CDR3: TGTGCCTCTAGCGGCCGAGAGTCGGAGCAGTTCTTC.

This clonotype occurred many times. V gene TRBV29-1 combines with J gene TRBJ2-7, with 8 bases identical to TRBD2. The CDR3 runs to 13 residues. The trim removed 7 bases at V and 3 bases at J, leaving 8 bases unmatched. Germline CDR1 SQVTM, CDR2 ANQGSEA. The CDR3 DNA reads as TGCAGCGCCCGGGGTAGCGGGGACTACGAGCAGTACTTC. This translates into CSARGSGDYEQYF.

CDR3 region: CASVRGQGGGYTF. The CDR3 bases are TGTGCCAGCGTTCGGGGACAGGGAGGGGGCTACACCTTC. This chain connects TRBV2 to TRBJ1-2; 9 bases line up with TRBD1. The germline gives CDR1 SNHLY, CDR2 FYNNEI. V was clipped by 8 bases and J by 8 bases; unmatched bases: 9. The CDR3 is made up of 13 amino acids. Supplemented by reference TRBV2 and TRBJ1-2, the full variable domain reads EPEVTQTPSHQVTQMGQEVILRCVPISNHLYFYWYRQILGQKVEFLVSFYNNEISEKSEIFDDQFSVERPDGSNFTLKIRSTKLEDSAMYFCASVRGQGGGYTFGSGTRLTVV.

This clonotype was recorded many times. This sequence joins TRBV7-9 and TRBJ2-1; 12 nucleotides agree with TRBD2. Germline CDR1 and CDR2: SEHNR and FQNEAQ (reference sequence). The V segment lost 3 bases and the J segment 3 bases; nucleotides outside the gene matches: 6. The length of the CDR3 is 17 residues. CDR3 residues: CASSFGLAGGLYNEQFF. CDR3 DNA: TGTGCCAGCAGCTTCGGGCTAGCGGGAGGGCTCTACAATGAGCAGTTCTTC. The full variable domain, its missing parts supplied by reference TRBV7-9 and TRBJ2-1, is DTGVSQNPRHKITKRGQNVTFRCDPISEHNRLYWYRQTLGQGPEFLTYFQNEAQLEKSRLLSDRFSAERPKGSFSTLEIQRTEQGDSAMYLCASSFGLAGGLYNEQFFGPGTRLTVL.

The CDR3 loop reads CASSLSGGDQPQHF. The CDR3 nucleotides read TGTGCCAGCAGCTTAAGTGGAGGGGATCAGCCCCAGCATTTT. This chain links TRBV7-3 with TRBJ1-5; maybe TRBD1 (5 bases). The CDR3 loop spans 14 amino acids. The germline V and J ends were trimmed by 1 base and 5 bases, with 9 bases remaining between them. Germline CDR1 and CDR2: SGHTA and FQGTGA.

The chain uses TRBV7-2 and TRBJ2-3; tentatively, D is TRBD2 (5 bases). Trimming removed 8 bases from V and 0 bases from J, with 6 bases in between. The CDR3 has 12 amino acids. The V gene's germline CDR1 is SGHTA and CDR2 FQGNSA. The CDR3: CASGRSTDTQYF. DNA for the CDR3: TGTGCCAGCGGGAGAAGCACAGATACGCAGTATTTT.

The chain couples TRBV7-3 to TRBJ2-3; a possible D gene is TRBD1 (5 bases). Germline V gene lookup returns CDR1 SGHTA and CDR2 FQGTGA. V lost 0 bases and J lost 5, with 9 bases in between. CDR3 length: 14 residues. The DNA of the CDR3 is TGTGCCAGCAGCTTAACAGGGGTTCAAGATACGCAGTATTTT. Translating gives CASSLTGVQDTQYF.